The following is a T cell receptor beta chain sequence with its context. CDR3 length equals 14 residues. Germline CDR1 reads MNHEY; CDR2 reads SMNVEV (reference sequence). V was shortened by 6 bases and J by 2 bases, with 14 bases between the two germline ends. Here immunoSEQ multiplex PCR was the method, and the copy in TCRdb shows in-frame clones only, minus some. The table records tens of thousands of clones, 82% of them present only once. This entry belongs to a study of blood T cell repertoires in COVID-19. The origin of this receptor is an elderly woman with acute or convalescent COVID-19. The material sequenced was peripheral blood. The V gene is TRBV27, the J gene TRBJ2-7, with D possibly matching TRBD1 (6 bases). CDR3 nucleotide sequence: TGTGCCAGCAGCGCTACAGGGAGCCCCTACGAGCAGTACTTC. Its translation: CASSATGSPYEQYF.